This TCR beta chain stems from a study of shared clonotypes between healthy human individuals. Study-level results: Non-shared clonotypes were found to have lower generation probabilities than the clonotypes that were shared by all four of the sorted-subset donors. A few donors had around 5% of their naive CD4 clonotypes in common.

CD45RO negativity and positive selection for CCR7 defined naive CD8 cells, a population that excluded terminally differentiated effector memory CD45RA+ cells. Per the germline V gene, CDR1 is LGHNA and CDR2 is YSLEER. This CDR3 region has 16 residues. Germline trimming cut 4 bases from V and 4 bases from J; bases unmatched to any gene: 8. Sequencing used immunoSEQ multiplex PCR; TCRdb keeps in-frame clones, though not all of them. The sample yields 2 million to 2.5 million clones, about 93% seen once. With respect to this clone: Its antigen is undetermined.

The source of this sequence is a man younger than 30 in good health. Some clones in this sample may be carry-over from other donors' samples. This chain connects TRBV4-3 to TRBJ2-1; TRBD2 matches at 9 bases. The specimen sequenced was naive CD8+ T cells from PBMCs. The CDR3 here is CASSPGAGGPYNEQFF. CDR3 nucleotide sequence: TGCGCCAGCAGCCCGGGGGCGGGAGGGCCATACAATGAGCAGTTCTTC.